This T cell receptor (beta chain) was sequenced for a study of T cell changes during pregnancy in multiple sclerosis. Per germline, CDR1 LNHDA and CDR2 SQIVND (reference sequence). The CDR3 covers 15 residues. Trimming left V 3 bases short and J 5 bases short, with 13 bases between. Sequencing used immunoSEQ multiplex PCR; TCRdb keeps in-frame clones, though not all of them. In the table there are around 80,000 clones, 90% to 95% of which are singletons. This clone appeared a single time. The sample consisted of peripheral blood, taken in the second trimester of pregnancy. This sequence joins TRBV19 and TRBJ1-4; D unresolved. This clonotype was sampled from a female donor with multiple sclerosis, enrolled in a pregnancy study. The CDR3 sequence: CASSIARRLNEKLFF. The CDR3 coding sequence is TGTGCCAGTAGTATCGCGAGGAGACTCAATGAAAAACTGTTTTTT.